The 22 T cell receptor beta chains below were found in one sample sequenced in a study of CD8 T cells in Susac syndrome. An amount of RNA that ranged from about 0.45 to 1 ug was reverse transcribed with random hexamers. TCRdb called the immunoSEQ multiplex PCR reads again in MiXCR, with one record for every CDR3 protein. The sample lists 130,000 to 150,000 distinct CDR3 sequences, 94% occurring once. The sequenced sample consisted of CD8+ T cells from PBMCs. The receptors shown here come from a human donor in good health.

The chain uses TRBV11-2 and TRBJ2-1, with a possible D match to TRBD2 (5 bases). Trimming left V 4 bases short and J 3 bases short, with 16 bases between. This CDR3 contains 16 residues. The germline V gene has CDR1 SGHAT and CDR2 FQNNGV. The CDR3 sequence: CASSSDPPDFYNEQFF. The CDR3 DNA follows: TGTGCCAGCAGCTCGGACCCACCGGACTTCTACAATGAGCAGTTCTTC.

The chain recombines TRBV9 with TRBJ2-5; D is undetermined. Germline values: CDR1 SGDLS, CDR2 YYNGEE. V was trimmed by 0 bases and J by 5 bases, leaving 11 bases between them. The CDR3 runs to 14 residues. CDR3 coding DNA: TGTGCCAGCAGCGTAGGGTCGAATTTGGAGACCCAGTACTTC. Translated: CASSVGSNLETQYF.

The chain recombines TRBV20-1 with TRBJ1-1; D gene ambiguous. V was trimmed by 5 bases and J by 0 bases, leaving 10 bases between them. The CDR3 is made up of 13 amino acids. CDR1 and CDR2 (germline): DFQATT, SNEGSKA (reference sequence). For the CDR3, the DNA is TGCAGTGCTGAGTGGACCGTGAACACTGAAGCTTTCTTT. The encoded protein is CSAEWTVNTEAFF.

The chain recombines TRBV7-9 with TRBJ1-2, with 8 nucleotides matching TRBD1. V was pared by 2 bases and J by 3 bases, with 8 bases of the junction left unmatched. The CDR3 has 16 amino acids. Germline values: CDR1 SEHNR, CDR2 FQNEAQ (reference sequence). The CDR3 loop reads CASSLLETGEDYGYTF. The CDR3 coding sequence is TGTGCCAGCAGCTTACTAGAGACAGGGGAGGACTATGGCTACACCTTC.

The V gene is TRBV3-1, the J gene TRBJ1-2; D is possibly TRBD1 (6 bases). The CDR3 spans 13 residues. V lost 4 bases, J lost 4 bases, and 10 bases lay in between. Germline CDR1 is LGHDT and CDR2 is YNNKEL (reference sequence). The CDR3, as DNA: TGTGCCAGCAGCCGCGACAGGTTCTATGGCTACACCTTC. It codes for CASSRDRFYGYTF.

The chain uses TRBV6-2 or TRBV6-3 and TRBJ2-1; D unresolved. The V gene's germline CDR1 is MNHEY and CDR2 SVGEGT. Trimming took 11 bases from V and 0 from J, leaving 17 bases between them. This CDR3 contains 15 residues. The CDR3 reads CAGGPSEDSYNEQFF. The CDR3 bases are TGTGCCGGTGGACCGTCCGAGGACTCCTACAATGAGCAGTTCTTC.

J is TRBJ1-1 and V is TRBV20-1; 7 nucleotides line up with TRBD1. Germline trimming cut 6 bases from V and 5 bases from J; bases unmatched to any gene: 3. Germline V gene sequence: CDR1 DFQATT, CDR2 SNEGSKA (reference sequence). The CDR3 spans 11 residues. The chain's CDR3 is CSAPTGTEAFF. Written as DNA, the CDR3 is TGCAGTGCACCGACAGGGACTGAAGCTTTCTTT.

This chain uses TRBV12-5 with TRBJ2-7, with 10 bases fitting TRBD2. J lost 5 bases, V lost 6 bases, and 7 bases had no gene match. The CDR3 totals 14 residues. Germline CDR1 is LGHNT and CDR2 is FRNRAP. The CDR3 nucleotides are TGTGCTAGTGGGGTGAGCGGGAGGGTCCACGAGCAGTACTTC. It encodes CASGVSGRVHEQYF.

V usage is TRBV2 and J usage is TRBJ1-5; D gene uncertain. From germline, CDR1 is SNHLY and CDR2 FYNNEI. V lost 6 bases and J 0 bases, leaving 9 bases between the germline ends. This CDR3 comprises 14 residues. The CDR3 DNA follows: TGTGCCAGCAGCTGGACGGATAGCAATCAGCCCCAGCATTTT. It is translated as CASSWTDSNQPQHF. Together with reference TRBV2 and TRBJ1-5, the CDR3 gives the full variable domain: EPEVTQTPSHQVTQMGQEVILRCVPISNHLYFYWYRQILGQKVEFLVSFYNNEISEKSEIFDDQFSVERPDGSNFTLKIRSTKLEDSAMYFCASSWTDSNQPQHFGDGTRLSIL.

This clonotype was observed a single time. The genes are TRBV20-1 and TRBJ2-3, with 7 bases lining up with TRBD2. The V and J ends lost 0 bases and 3 bases, in that order; junction bases with no gene match: 9. CDR3 length: 16 amino acids. Germline V CDR1 and CDR2: DFQATT, SNEGSKA (reference sequence). The CDR3 protein is CSARDSARERTDTQYF. CDR3 sequence (DNA): TGCAGTGCTAGAGATTCTGCGCGGGAGAGAACAGATACGCAGTATTTT.

CDR3 nucleotides: TGCAGCGTTGTCGCGAACAATGAGCAGTTCTTC. Protein: CSVVANNEQFF. The J gene is TRBJ2-1, the V gene TRBV29-1; D not certain. The CDR3 runs to 11 residues. Germline V gene data show CDR1 as SQVTM and CDR2 as ANQGSEA. V was trimmed by 4 bases and J by 5 bases, leaving 6 bases between them.

V and J are TRBV20-1 and TRBJ2-2; TRBD1 agrees at 7 bases. The CDR3 contains 17 residues. V trimming: 1 base; J trimming: 4 bases; junction bases outside the gene matches: 12. Germline CDR1 is DFQATT and CDR2 is SNEGSKA (reference sequence). The CDR3 DNA follows: TGCAGTGCTAGAGCCCCAACAGGGGTTAGACTCACCGGGGAGCTGTTTTTT. Translation: CSARAPTGVRLTGELFF.

The chain joins TRBV29-1 to TRBJ2-7; D remains unclear. Germline loops: CDR1 SQVTM, CDR2 ANQGSEA. Trimming stripped 4 bases from V and 3 bases from J, with 13 bases between. This CDR3 region has 13 residues. This CDR3 reads CSVVGSSRYEQYF. The DNA for the CDR3 is TGCAGCGTTGTTGGGTCTAGTCGCTACGAGCAGTACTTC.

The gene calls are TRBV20-1 and TRBJ2-5; D is ambiguous. Germline V lookup: CDR1 DFQATT, CDR2 SNEGSKA (reference sequence). The V end lost 6 bases, the J end lost 1 base, and 18 bases lay between the germline ends. CDR3 length: 15 residues. The CDR3 nucleotides are TGCAGTGCCCCCCGTCGAGCCGTACGCCAAGAGACCCAGTACTTC. It encodes CSAPRRAVRQETQYF.

The chain combines TRBV3-1 with TRBJ1-2; TRBD1 matches 7 bases. This CDR3 has 12 residues. Trimming took 5 bases from V and 6 from J; bases not matched to a gene: 3. Germline V gives CDR1 LGHDT, CDR2 YNNKEL (reference sequence). The DNA for the CDR3 is TGTGCCAGCAGCGGTGGGACAGATGGCTACACCTTC. Amino acid sequence: CASSGGTDGYTF.

This clonotype was counted a single time. The rearrangement links TRBV18 to TRBJ2-5, with D perhaps TRBD2 (5 bases). This CDR3 contains 14 residues. Deletions cut 0 bases from V and 1 base from J, with 6 bases between. Germline CDR1 and CDR2: KGHSH and LQKENI. CDR3 bases: TGTGCCAGCTCACCACCGGCGGGCCAAGAGACCCAGTACTTC. This encodes CASSPPAGQETQYF. The full variable domain, with the rest looked up from reference TRBV18 and TRBJ2-5, is NAGVMQNPRHLVRRRGQEARLRCSPMKGHSHVYWYRQLPEEGLKFMVYLQKENIIDESGMPKERFSAEFPKEGPSILRIQQVVRGDSAAYFCASSPPAGQETQYFGPGTRLLVL.

V gene TRBV27 combines with J gene TRBJ2-5; possibly TRBD1 or TRBD2 for D (6 bases each). Germline V CDR1 and CDR2: MNHEY, SMNVEV (reference sequence). The CDR3 extends over 15 amino acids. Trimming removed 2 bases from V and 6 bases from J, with 16 bases in between. Written as DNA, the CDR3 is TGTGCCAGCAGTTTAAACAGGGAGGTCATCCAGACCCAGTACTTC. This sequence encodes CASSLNREVIQTQYF.

This clonotype appeared a single time. The chain is built from TRBV13 and TRBJ2-1; D perhaps matches TRBD2 (6 bases). V lost 2 bases and J 4 bases, leaving 15 bases between the germline ends. CDR3 length: 16 residues. Germline lookup yields CDR1 PRHDT and CDR2 FYEKMQ (reference sequence). The CDR3 DNA reads as TGTGCCAGCAGCTTATACATAGGAGGGGCTTACAATGAGCAGTTCTTC. Its translation: CASSLYIGGAYNEQFF.

This chain links TRBV7-9 with TRBJ2-7, with D unresolved. The germline gives CDR1 SEHNR, CDR2 FQNEAQ (reference sequence). The ends were cut back, 2 bases at V and 0 bases at J, with 11 bases in the middle. This CDR3 is 15 amino acids long. The DNA for the CDR3 is TGTGCCAGCAGCTTAATCGGCCCCGACTCCTACGAGCAGTACTTC. Translated, it gives CASSLIGPDSYEQYF.

The chain links TRBV2 to TRBJ1-1; D is ambiguous. Germline CDR1 SNHLY, CDR2 FYNNEI. V was cut by 7 bases and J by 4 bases, with 10 bases left in between. The CDR3 runs to 12 residues. The CDR3 region is CASKKTSTEAFF. The CDR3 DNA reads TGTGCCAGCAAGAAGACTAGCACTGAAGCTTTCTTT.

This chain links TRBV7-9 with TRBJ1-2, with 9 bases identical to TRBD1. The CDR3 runs 12 residues. V lost 3 bases, J lost 10 bases, and 3 bases stayed unmatched. Germline values: CDR1 SEHNR, CDR2 FQNEAQ (reference sequence). This CDR3 is CASSFTGGIYTF. CDR3 sequence (DNA): TGTGCCAGCAGCTTCACAGGGGGCATCTACACCTTC.

The chain joins TRBV19 to TRBJ2-7; D is perhaps TRBD1 (5 bases). This CDR3 is 14 amino acids long. The germline V gene encodes CDR1 LNHDA and CDR2 SQIVND (reference sequence). Trimming pared 3 bases from V and 1 base from J, leaving 10 bases between. The CDR3, as DNA: TGTGCCAGTAGTATTGGTCCAGGGTCCTACGAGCAGTACTTC. It is translated as CASSIGPGSYEQYF.